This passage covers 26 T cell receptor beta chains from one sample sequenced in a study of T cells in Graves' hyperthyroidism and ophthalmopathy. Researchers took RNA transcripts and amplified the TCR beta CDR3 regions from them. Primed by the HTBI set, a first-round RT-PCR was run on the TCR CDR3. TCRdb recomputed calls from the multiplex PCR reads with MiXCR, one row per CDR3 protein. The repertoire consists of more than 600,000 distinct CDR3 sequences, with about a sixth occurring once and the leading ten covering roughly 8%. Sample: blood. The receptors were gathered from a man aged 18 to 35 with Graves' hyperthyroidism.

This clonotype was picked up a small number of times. Here the CDR3 reads CAGIRGSPSYNEQFF. In DNA, the CDR3 is TGTGCCGGCATTCGCGGGAGCCCCTCCTACAATGAGCAGTTCTTC. V usage is TRBV28 and J usage is TRBJ2-1, with 7 bases that match TRBD2. Germline-derived CDR1 and CDR2 are MDHEN and SYDVKM. Losses at the gene ends were 11 bases for V and 0 bases for J; bases not matched to a gene: 10. The CDR3 sequence is 15 residues long.

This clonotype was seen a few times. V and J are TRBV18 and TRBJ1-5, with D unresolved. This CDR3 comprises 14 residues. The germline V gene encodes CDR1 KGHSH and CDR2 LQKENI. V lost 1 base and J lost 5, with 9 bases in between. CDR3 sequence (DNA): TGTGCCAGCTCACCACGGGGTGGGGATCAGCCCCAGCATTTT. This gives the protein CASSPRGGDQPQHF.

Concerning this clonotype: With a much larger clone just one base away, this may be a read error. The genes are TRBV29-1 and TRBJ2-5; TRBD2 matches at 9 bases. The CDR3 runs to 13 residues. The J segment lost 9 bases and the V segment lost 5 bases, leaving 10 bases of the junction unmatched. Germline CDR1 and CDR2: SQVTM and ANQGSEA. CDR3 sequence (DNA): TGCAGCGTTAGGGAGCGGGGGGATCTGGCCCAGTACTTC. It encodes CSVRERGDLAQYF.

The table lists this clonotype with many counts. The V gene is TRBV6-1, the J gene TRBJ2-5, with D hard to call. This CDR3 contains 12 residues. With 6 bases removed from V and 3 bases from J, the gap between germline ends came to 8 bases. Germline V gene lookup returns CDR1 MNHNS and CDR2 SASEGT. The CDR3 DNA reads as TGTGCCAGCAGATTAGGAGAAGAGACCCAGTACTTC. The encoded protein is CASRLGEETQYF.

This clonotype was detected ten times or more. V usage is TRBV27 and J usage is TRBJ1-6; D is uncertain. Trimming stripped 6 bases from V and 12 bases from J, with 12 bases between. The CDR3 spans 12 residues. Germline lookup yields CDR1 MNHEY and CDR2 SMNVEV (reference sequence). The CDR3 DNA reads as TGTGCCAGCAGCTCTGGACGAGGACCCCTCCACTTT. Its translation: CASSSGRGPLHF.

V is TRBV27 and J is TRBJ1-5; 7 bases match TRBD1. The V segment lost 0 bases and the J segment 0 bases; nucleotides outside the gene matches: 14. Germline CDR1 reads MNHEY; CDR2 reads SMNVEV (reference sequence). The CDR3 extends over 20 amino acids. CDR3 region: CASSLSPLGAGGYSNQPQHF. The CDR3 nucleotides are TGTGCCAGCAGTTTATCGCCCCTAGGGGCAGGGGGTTATAGCAATCAGCCCCAGCATTTT.

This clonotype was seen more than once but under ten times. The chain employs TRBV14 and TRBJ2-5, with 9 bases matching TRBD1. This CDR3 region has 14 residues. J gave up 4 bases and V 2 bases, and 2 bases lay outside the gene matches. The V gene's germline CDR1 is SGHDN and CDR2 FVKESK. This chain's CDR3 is CASSQLDRGETQYF. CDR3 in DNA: TGTGCCAGCAGCCAACTGGACAGGGGAGAGACCCAGTACTTC. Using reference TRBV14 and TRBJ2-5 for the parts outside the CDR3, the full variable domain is EAGVTQFPSHSVIEKGQTVTLRCDPISGHDNLYWYRRVMGKEIKFLLHFVKESKQDESGMPNNRFLAERTGGTYSTLKVQPAELEDSGVYFCASSQLDRGETQYFGPGTRLLVL.

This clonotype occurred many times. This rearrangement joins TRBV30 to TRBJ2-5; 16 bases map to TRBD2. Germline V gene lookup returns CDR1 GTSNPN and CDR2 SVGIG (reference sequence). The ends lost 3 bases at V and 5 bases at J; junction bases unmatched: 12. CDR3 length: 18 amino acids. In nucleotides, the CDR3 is TGTGCCTGGAGGGCGCCGGGACTAGCGGGAGGGCCTTTGGAGACCCAGTACTTC. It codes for CAWRAPGLAGGPLETQYF.

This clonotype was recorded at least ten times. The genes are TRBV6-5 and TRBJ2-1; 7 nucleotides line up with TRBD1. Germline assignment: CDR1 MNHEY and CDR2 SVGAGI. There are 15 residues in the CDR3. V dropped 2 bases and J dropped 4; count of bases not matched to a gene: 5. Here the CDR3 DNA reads TGTGCCAGCAGTTACCCAGGGGGTGAATACAATGAGCAGTTCTTC. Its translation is CASSYPGGEYNEQFF.

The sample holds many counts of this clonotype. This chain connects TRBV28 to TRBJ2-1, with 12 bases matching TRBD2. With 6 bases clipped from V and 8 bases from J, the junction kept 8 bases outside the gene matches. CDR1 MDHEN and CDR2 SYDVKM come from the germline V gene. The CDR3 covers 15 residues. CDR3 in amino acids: CASSELAGGGDEQFF. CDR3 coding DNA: TGTGCCAGCAGCGAACTAGCGGGAGGCGGCGATGAGCAGTTCTTC.

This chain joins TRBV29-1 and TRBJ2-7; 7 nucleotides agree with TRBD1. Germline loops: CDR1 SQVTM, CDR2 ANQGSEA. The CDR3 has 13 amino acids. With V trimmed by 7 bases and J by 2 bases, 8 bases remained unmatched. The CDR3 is CSAFTGTAYEQYF. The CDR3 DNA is TGCAGCGCTTTTACCGGGACAGCCTACGAGCAGTACTTC.

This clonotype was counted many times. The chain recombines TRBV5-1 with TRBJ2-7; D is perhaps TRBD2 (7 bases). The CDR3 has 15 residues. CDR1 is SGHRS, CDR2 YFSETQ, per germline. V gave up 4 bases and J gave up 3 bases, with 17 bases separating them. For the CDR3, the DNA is TGCGCCAGCAGCCGCGGGGGCGGGGTGAACTACGAGCAGTACTTC. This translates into CASSRGGGVNYEQYF. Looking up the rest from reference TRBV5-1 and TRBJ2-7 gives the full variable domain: KAGVTQTPRYLIKTRGQQVTLSCSPISGHRSVSWYQQTPGQGLQFLFEYFSETQRNKGNFPGRFSGRQFSNSRSEMNVSTLELGDSALYLCASSRGGGVNYEQYFGPGTRLTVT.

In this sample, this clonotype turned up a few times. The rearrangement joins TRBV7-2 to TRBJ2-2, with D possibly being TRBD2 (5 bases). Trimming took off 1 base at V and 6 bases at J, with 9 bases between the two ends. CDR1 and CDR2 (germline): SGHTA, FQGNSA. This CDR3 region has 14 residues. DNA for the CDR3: TGTGCCAGCAGCTTAGTGGCTAGCCCCGGGGAGCTGTTTTTT. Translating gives CASSLVASPGELFF.

The CDR3 DNA sequence: TGTGCCAGTAGTATTTGGGGGGCTGGGGCCAACGTCCTGACTTTC. Amino acids: CASSIWGAGANVLTF. The rearrangement joins TRBV19 to TRBJ2-6; a possible D gene is TRBD2 (6 bases). The ends were cut back, 3 bases at V and 2 bases at J, with 8 bases in the middle. Germline CDR1 reads LNHDA; CDR2 reads SQIVND (reference sequence). The CDR3 has 15 residues.

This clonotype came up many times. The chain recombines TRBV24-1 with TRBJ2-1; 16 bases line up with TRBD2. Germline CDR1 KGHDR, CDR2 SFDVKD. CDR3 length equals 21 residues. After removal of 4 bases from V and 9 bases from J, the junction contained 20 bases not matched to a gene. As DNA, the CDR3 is TGTGCCACCAGTGACCCCTCCGGGACTAGCGGGAGGGCCGGCAAGGGTCGTGAGCAGTTCTTC. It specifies CATSDPSGTSGRAGKGREQFF.

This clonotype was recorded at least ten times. The CDR3 bases are TGTGCCAGCACTCTAGGGCCCTACAATGAGCAGTTCTTC. Its protein product is CASTLGPYNEQFF. The chain joins TRBV12-3 or TRBV12-4 to TRBJ2-1, with unresolved D. Trimming pared 7 bases from V and 2 bases from J, leaving 9 bases between. The CDR3 sequence is 13 residues long.

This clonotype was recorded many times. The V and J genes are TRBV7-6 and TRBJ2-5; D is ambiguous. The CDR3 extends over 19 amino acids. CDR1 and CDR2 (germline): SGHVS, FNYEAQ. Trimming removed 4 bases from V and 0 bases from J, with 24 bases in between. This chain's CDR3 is CASSSPGTRDWTDQETQYF. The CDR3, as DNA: TGTGCCAGCAGCTCTCCCGGAACAAGAGATTGGACGGACCAAGAGACCCAGTACTTC.

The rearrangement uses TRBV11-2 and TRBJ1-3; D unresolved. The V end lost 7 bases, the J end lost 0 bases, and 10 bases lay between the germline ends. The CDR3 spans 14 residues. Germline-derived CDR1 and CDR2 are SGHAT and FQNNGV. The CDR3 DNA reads TGTGCCAGCACCCCCCTGTTCTCTGGAAACACCATATATTTT. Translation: CASTPLFSGNTIYF.

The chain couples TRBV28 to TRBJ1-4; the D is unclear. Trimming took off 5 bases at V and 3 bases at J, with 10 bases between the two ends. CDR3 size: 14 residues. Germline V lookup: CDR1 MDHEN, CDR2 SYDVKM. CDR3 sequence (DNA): TGTGCCAGCAGTCCCAGGCTTTCTAATGAAAAACTGTTTTTT. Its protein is CASSPRLSNEKLFF.

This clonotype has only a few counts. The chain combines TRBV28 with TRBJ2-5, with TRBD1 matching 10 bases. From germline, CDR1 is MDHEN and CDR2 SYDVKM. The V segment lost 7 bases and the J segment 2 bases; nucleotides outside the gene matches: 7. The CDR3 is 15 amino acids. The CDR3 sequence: CASTSPGQGQETQYF. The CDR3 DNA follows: TGTGCCAGCACCTCCCCGGGACAGGGGCAAGAGACCCAGTACTTC.

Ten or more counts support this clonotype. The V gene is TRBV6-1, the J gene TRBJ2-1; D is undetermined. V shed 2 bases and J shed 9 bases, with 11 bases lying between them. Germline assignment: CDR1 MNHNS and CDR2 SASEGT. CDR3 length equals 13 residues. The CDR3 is CASSETGYREQFF. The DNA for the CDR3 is TGTGCCAGCAGTGAAACGGGCTACCGTGAGCAGTTCTTC.

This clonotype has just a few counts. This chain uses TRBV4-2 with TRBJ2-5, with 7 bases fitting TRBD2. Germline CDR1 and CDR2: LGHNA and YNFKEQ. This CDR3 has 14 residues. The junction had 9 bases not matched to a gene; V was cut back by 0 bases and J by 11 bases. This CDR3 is CASSQEWREGLQYF. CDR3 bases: TGTGCCAGCAGCCAAGAGTGGAGGGAGGGCCTTCAGTACTTC.

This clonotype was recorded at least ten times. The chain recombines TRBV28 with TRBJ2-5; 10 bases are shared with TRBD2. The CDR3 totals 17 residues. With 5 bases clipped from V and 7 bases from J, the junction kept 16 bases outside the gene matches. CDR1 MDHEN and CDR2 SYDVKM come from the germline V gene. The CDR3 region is CASSGPFLLAGLGTQYF. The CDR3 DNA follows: TGTGCCAGCAGTGGACCGTTCTTACTAGCGGGGCTAGGGACCCAGTACTTC.

The CDR3 spells CASSWPVSLTQYF. CDR3 DNA: TGTGCCAGCAGTTGGCCGGTCTCGCTGACCCAGTACTTC. The genes are TRBV2 and TRBJ2-5; no clear D gene. Germline V lookup: CDR1 SNHLY, CDR2 FYNNEI. V was clipped by 5 bases and J by 7 bases, with 14 bases between them. The CDR3 is 13 amino acids.

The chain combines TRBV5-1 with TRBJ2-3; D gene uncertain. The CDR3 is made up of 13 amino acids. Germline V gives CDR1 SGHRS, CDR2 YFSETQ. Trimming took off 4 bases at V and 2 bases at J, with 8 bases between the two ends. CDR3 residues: CASSDLFTDTQYF. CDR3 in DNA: TGCGCCAGCAGCGACCTCTTCACAGATACGCAGTATTTT.

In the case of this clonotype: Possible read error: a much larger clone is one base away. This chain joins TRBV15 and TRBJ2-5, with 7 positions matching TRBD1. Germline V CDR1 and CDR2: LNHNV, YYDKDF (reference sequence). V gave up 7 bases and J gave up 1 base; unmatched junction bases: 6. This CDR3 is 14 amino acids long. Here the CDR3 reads CATNKRQGQETQYF. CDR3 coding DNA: TGTGCCACCAACAAAAGACAGGGCCAAGAGACCCAGTACTTC.